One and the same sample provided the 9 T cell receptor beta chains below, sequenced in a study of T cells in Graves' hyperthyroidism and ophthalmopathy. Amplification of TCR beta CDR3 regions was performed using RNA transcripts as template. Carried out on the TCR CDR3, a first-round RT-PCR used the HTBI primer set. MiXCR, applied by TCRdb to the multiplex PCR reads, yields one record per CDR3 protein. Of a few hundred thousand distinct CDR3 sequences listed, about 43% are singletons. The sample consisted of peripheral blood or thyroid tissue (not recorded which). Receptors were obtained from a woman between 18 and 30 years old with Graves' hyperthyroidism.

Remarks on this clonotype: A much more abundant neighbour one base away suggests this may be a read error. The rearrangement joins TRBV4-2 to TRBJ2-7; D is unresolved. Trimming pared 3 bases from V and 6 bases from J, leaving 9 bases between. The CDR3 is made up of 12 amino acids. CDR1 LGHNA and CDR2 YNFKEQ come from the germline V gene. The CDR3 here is CASSQNTGEQYF. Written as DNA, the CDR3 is TGTGCCAGCAGCCAGAATACCGGCGAGCAGTACTTC.

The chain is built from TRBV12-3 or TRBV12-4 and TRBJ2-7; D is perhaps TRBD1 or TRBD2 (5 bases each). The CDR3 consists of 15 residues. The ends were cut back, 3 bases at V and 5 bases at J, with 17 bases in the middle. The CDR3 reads CASSLMGEVGHEQYF. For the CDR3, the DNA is TGTGCCAGCAGTTTGATGGGGGAAGTCGGCCACGAGCAGTACTTC.

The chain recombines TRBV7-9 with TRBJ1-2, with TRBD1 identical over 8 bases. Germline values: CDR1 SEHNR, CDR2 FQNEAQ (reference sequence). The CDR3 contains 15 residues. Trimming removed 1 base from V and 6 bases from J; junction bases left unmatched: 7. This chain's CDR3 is CASSLEDRGGDGYTF. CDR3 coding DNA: TGTGCCAGCAGCTTAGAAGACAGGGGTGGAGATGGCTACACCTTC.

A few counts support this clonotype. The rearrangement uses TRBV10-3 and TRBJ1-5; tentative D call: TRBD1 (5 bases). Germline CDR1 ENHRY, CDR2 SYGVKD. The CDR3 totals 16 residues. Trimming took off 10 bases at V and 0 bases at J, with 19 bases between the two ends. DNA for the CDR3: TGTGCCACGGGGGGGGTAGCCGGGGATAGCAATCAGCCCCAGCATTTT. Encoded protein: CATGGVAGDSNQPQHF.

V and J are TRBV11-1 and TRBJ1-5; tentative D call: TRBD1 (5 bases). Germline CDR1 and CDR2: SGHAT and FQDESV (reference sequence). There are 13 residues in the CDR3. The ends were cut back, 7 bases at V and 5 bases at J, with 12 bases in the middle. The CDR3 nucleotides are TGTGCCAGCAACCGCCAGGGACATCAGCCCCAGCATTTT. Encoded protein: CASNRQGHQPQHF.

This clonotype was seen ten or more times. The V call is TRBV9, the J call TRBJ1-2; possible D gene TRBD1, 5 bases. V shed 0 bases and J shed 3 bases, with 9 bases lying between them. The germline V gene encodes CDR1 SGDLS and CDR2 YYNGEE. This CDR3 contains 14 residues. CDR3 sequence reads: CASSVAPGDYGYTF. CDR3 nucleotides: TGTGCCAGCAGCGTAGCCCCGGGGGACTATGGCTACACCTTC.

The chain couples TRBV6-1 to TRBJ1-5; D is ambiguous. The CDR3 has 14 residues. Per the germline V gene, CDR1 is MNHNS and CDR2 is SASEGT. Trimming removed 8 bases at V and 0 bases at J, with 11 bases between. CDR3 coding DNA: TGTGCCAGCGGCGGCCCTACTAGCAATCAGCCCCAGCATTTT. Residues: CASGGPTSNQPQHF.

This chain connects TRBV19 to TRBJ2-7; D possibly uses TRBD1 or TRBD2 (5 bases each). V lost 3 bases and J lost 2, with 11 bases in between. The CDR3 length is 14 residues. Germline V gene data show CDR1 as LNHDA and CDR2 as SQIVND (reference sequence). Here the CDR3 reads CASSMGRNAYEQYF. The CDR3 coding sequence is TGTGCCAGTAGTATGGGACGAAATGCCTACGAGCAGTACTTC.

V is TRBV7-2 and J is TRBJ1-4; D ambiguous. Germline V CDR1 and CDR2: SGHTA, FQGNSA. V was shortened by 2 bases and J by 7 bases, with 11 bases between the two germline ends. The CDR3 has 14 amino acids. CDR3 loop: CASSLLRSGEKLFF. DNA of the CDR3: TGTGCCAGCAGCTTACTCCGCTCCGGTGAAAAACTGTTTTTT.